The 11 T cell receptor beta chains presented below share a single source sample, sequenced in a study of OX40 agonist ivuxolimab in advanced cancers. The method was immunoSEQ multiplex PCR; TCRdb's version includes in-frame clones alone and lacks a portion of them. This table holds 95,000 or so clones, about 91% found once. The sample consisted of CD4+ or CD8+ T cells sorted from blood, taken in a trial of the OX40 agonist ivuxolimab. The receptor source for this set is an adult with an advanced solid tumor such as melanoma, head and neck, liver or kidney cancer.

This chain connects TRBV2 to TRBJ2-3; TRBD2 might be the D (6 bases). Germline loops: CDR1 SNHLY, CDR2 FYNNEI. The CDR3 has 14 amino acids. Trimming shortened V by 6 bases and J by 0 bases, and 10 bases separated the two germline ends. The CDR3 spells CASRAGTSTDTQYF. The CDR3 DNA reads as TGTGCCAGCAGAGCGGGTACTAGCACAGATACGCAGTATTTT.

This chain connects TRBV27 to TRBJ2-7; no firm D call. CDR1 MNHEY and CDR2 SMNVEV come from the germline V gene (reference sequence). The CDR3 length is 14 residues. Trimming cost V 5 bases and J 0 bases, with 11 bases left between them. CDR3 protein: CASSRNEVSYEQYF. For the CDR3, the DNA is TGTGCCAGCAGTAGAAACGAAGTCTCCTACGAGCAGTACTTC.

The rearrangement links TRBV11-2 to TRBJ2-1; maybe TRBD1 (5 bases). The ends were cut back, 5 bases at V and 9 bases at J, with 14 bases in the middle. The CDR3 is made up of 13 amino acids. Germline V gives CDR1 SGHAT, CDR2 FQNNGV. CDR3 DNA: TGTGCCAGCAGCCTTCAAGGGGCCGGTGAGCAGTTCTTC. This sequence encodes CASSLQGAGEQFF.

V usage is TRBV30 and J usage is TRBJ1-1; no firm D call. Germline assignment: CDR1 GTSNPN and CDR2 SVGIG (reference sequence). There are 11 residues in the CDR3. V lost 4 bases and J lost 11, with 14 bases in between. The CDR3 DNA sequence: TGTGCCTGGATGCAAACCCAGACTGCTTTCTTT. Its protein is CAWMQTQTAFF. The full variable domain, completed using reference TRBV30 and TRBJ1-1, is SQTIHQWPATLVQPVGSPLSLECTVEGTSNPNLYWYRQAAGRGLQLLFYSVGIGQISSEVPQNLSASRPQDRQFILSSKKLLLSDSGFYLCAWMQTQTAFFGQGTRLTVV.

The chain employs TRBV9 and TRBJ2-7, with TRBD1 matching 9 bases. Trimming took 0 bases from V and 4 from J; bases not matched to a gene: 2. This CDR3 region has 14 residues. Germline values: CDR1 SGDLS, CDR2 YYNGEE. CDR3 DNA: TGTGCCAGCAGCGTAGCGACAGGGGGTTACGAGCAGTACTTC. Translating gives CASSVATGGYEQYF.

V gene TRBV30 combines with J gene TRBJ2-5; no reliable D call. CDR1 is GTSNPN, CDR2 SVGIG, per germline (reference sequence). Trimming took off 3 bases at V and 8 bases at J, with 16 bases between the two ends. CDR3 length: 13 residues. The CDR3 sequence is CAWRAIGLATQYF. The CDR3 bases are TGTGCCTGGAGGGCAATCGGTTTAGCAACCCAGTACTTC.

The chain combines TRBV6-5 with TRBJ2-2, with no clear D. The V end was cut by 4 bases, the J end by 3 bases, with 15 bases between. This CDR3 is built from 16 residues. Per the germline V gene, CDR1 is MNHEY and CDR2 is SVGAGI. CDR3 coding DNA: TGTGCCAGCAGTTCACGAACAGTCTCGGACACCGGGGAGCTGTTTTTT. Translation: CASSSRTVSDTGELFF.

This chain uses TRBV9 with TRBJ2-2, with 11 positions matching TRBD2. This CDR3 is built from 16 residues. V lost 4 bases to trimming and J lost 4 bases; unmatched junction nucleotides: 6. Germline V CDR1 and CDR2: SGDLS, YYNGEE. The CDR3 DNA follows: TGTGCCAGCAGCTTCGGCGGGACTAGCGGCACCGGGGAGCTGTTTTTT. Its protein is CASSFGGTSGTGELFF.

The chain carries TRBV5-1 and TRBJ2-1; D is possibly TRBD1 (6 bases). The germline V gene has CDR1 SGHRS and CDR2 YFSETQ. The CDR3 totals 15 residues. V was shortened by 7 bases and J by 4 bases, with 18 bases between the two germline ends. In DNA, the CDR3 is TGCGCCAGCCGAACGTGGGGACAAGCATACAATGAGCAGTTCTTC. Its protein product is CASRTWGQAYNEQFF.

This rearrangement joins TRBV27 to TRBJ2-5, with D perhaps being TRBD1 or TRBD2 (5 bases each). This CDR3 is 20 amino acids long. The germline gives CDR1 MNHEY, CDR2 SMNVEV (reference sequence). V lost 1 base and J 0 bases, leaving 24 bases between the germline ends. The CDR3 coding sequence is TGTGCCAGCAGTTTATGGGAGACAGAATGGGTGCCCTCGTACCAAGAGACCCAGTACTTC. Protein: CASSLWETEWVPSYQETQYF.

This clone was seen just once. The chain recombines TRBV7-3 with TRBJ2-2; D gene unclear. There are 15 residues in the CDR3. V lost 6 bases, J lost 8 bases, and 19 bases lay in between. Germline values: CDR1 SGHTA, CDR2 FQGTGA. CDR3 amino acids: CASRSWVSAGGELFF. As DNA, the CDR3 is TGTGCCAGCAGGTCATGGGTCTCCGCTGGAGGGGAGCTGTTTTTT. The entire variable domain, with the rest obtained from reference TRBV7-3 and TRBJ2-2, is as follows: GAGVSQTPSNKVTEKGKYVELRCDPISGHTALYWYRQSLGQGPEFLIYFQGTGAADDSGLPNDRFFAVRPEGSVSTLKIQRTERGDSAVYLCASRSWVSAGGELFFGEGSRLTVL.